This TCR beta chain was documented in a study of T cells after yellow fever vaccination. In the study overall: The fractions with low cell numbers were processed using SMART-Seq v4 Ultra Low Input.

As to this clonotype: The antigen remains undetermined.

Germline CDR1 and CDR2: MRHNA and SNTAGT. Trimming removed 2 bases from V and 5 bases from J, with 6 bases in between. The CDR3 spans 12 residues. Findings and limits, study-wide: Only a minor proportion of clonotypes was detected across both CD4 and CD8 compartments.

Template-switching 5'RACE yielded the TCR cDNA; a universal primer site and UMIs were added in the process. Via MiXCR, TCRdb re-called the 5' RACE reads, giving one row per CDR3 protein. The sample has roughly 190,000 distinct CDR3 sequences; around 10% are singletons. The sample consisted of CD8+ T cells sorted from PBMCs, taken 15 days after the yellow fever booster vaccination. The rearrangement joins TRBV6-4 to TRBJ1-1; D uncertain. This TCR came from a man in his late teens or twenties who received the YFV17D yellow fever vaccine. The DNA of the CDR3 is TGTGCCAGCAGTGACGGAGGGACTGAAGCTTTCTTT. Its translation: CASSDGGTEAFF.